The rows below give T cell receptor beta chains drawn from one sample of a study of siplizumab effects on memory and regulatory T cells. Profiling relied on immunoSEQ multiplex PCR, and the TCRdb table lists in-frame clones only, not all of them. The table has fewer than 100,000 clones, around 94% seen once. Source material: non-Treg CD4+ T cells sorted from blood. The receptors originated from a human donor in good health. CDR3s include the opening cysteine and the closing phenylalanine or tryptophan. D genes are given only for firm matches. Not all rows give a size; the values are once, few, many and, for expanded clones, a class.

TRBJ2-2,TRBD2,NA,TRBV29-1,CSVGRSGRATGELFF,TGCAGCGTTGGAAGGAGCGGGAGGGCCACCGGGGAGCTGTTTTTT
TRBJ1-1,TRBD1,NA,TRBV5-1,CASSPGQGGAEAFF,TGCGCCAGCAGCCCGGGACAGGGTGGGGCTGAAGCTTTCTTT
TRBJ2-6,NA,NA,TRBV30,CARNREVGANVLTF,TGTGCCCGCAACAGGGAGGTGGGGGCCAACGTCCTGACTTTC
TRBJ2-5,TRBD2,NA,TRBV4-1,CASSQARLASGSLEYQETQYF,TGCGCCAGCAGCCAAGCCCGTTTAGCTAGCGGGAGTTTAGAGTACCAAGAGACCCAGTACTTC
TRBJ1-4,NA,NA,TRBV2,CASSEEGRSNEKLFF,TGTGCCAGCAGTGAAGAGGGCAGATCTAATGAAAAACTGTTTTTT
TRBJ1-1,NA,NA,TRBV19,CASSIVGTLNTEAFF,TGTGCCAGTAGTATTGTGGGGACATTGAACACTGAAGCTTTCTTT
TRBJ2-1,NA,NA,TRBV14,CASSQRTQQNYNEQFF,TGTGCCAGCAGCCAAAGGACACAGCAGAACTACAATGAGCAGTTCTTC
TRBJ1-4,NA,NA,TRBV7-3,CASSLSGAANEKLFF,TGTGCCAGCAGCTTAAGCGGGGCGGCTAATGAAAAACTGTTTTTT
TRBJ2-7,NA,once,TRBV5-6,CASSLTGSGVAEQYF,TGTGCCAGCAGCTTGACAGGGTCTGGGGTTGCCGAGCAGTACTTC
TRBJ2-2,NA,NA,TRBV7-9,CASSLETGFNTGELFF,TGTGCCAGCAGCTTGGAGACAGGTTTTAACACCGGGGAGCTGTTTTTT
TRBJ1-6,NA,NA,TRBV30,CAWRGWTESSYNSPLHF,TGTGCCTGGAGGGGTTGGACGGAGAGCTCCTATAATTCACCCCTCCACTTT
TRBJ2-7,NA,NA,TRBV13,CASSLVAGSRYEQYF,TGTGCCAGCAGCTTAGTCGCAGGTTCTAGGTACGAGCAGTACTTC
TRBJ1-6,NA,NA,TRBV2,CASQRKDNGSPLHF,TGTGCCAGCCAGCGGAAGGACAATGGTTCACCCCTCCACTTT
TRBJ1-1,TRBD1,NA,TRBV19,CASSPYPDRANTEAFF,TGTGCCAGTAGTCCCTACCCGGACAGGGCTAACACTGAAGCTTTCTTT
TRBJ2-1,TRBD1,NA,TRBV5-6,CASSFLDRGQNNEQFF,TGTGCCAGCAGCTTCCTCGACAGGGGGCAGAACAATGAGCAGTTCTTC
TRBJ2-1,NA,once,TRBV2,CASRRGSGSYNEQFF,TGTGCCAGCAGAAGGGGCAGTGGGTCCTACAATGAGCAGTTCTTC
TRBJ2-7,TRBD1,NA,TRBV5-1,CASSTTGDTTTYEQYF,TGCGCCAGCAGCACGACAGGGGACACAACGACCTACGAGCAGTACTTC
TRBJ1-2,NA,NA,TRBV30,CAWSVLRGSYTF,TGTGCCTGGAGTGTACTAAGAGGTAGCTACACCTTC
TRBJ2-7,TRBD1,NA,TRBV29-1,CSVRTGQGPYEQYF,TGCAGCGTTCGTACGGGACAGGGCCCTTACGAGCAGTACTTC
TRBJ1-5,NA,NA,TRBV7-4,CASSLDGSDWANNQPQHF,TGTGCCAGCAGCTTAGACGGCAGTGACTGGGCGAACAATCAGCCCCAGCATTTT
TRBJ1-2,TRBD1,NA,TRBV6-1,CASTLRTGGYGYTF,TGTGCCAGCACCTTAAGGACAGGGGGCTATGGCTACACCTTC
TRBJ2-1,NA,NA,TRBV6-1,CASRVDVNEQFF,TGTGCCAGCAGGGTGGATGTAAATGAGCAGTTCTTC
TRBJ1-5,NA,NA,TRBV4-1,CASSQARGDSNQPQHF,TGCGCCAGCAGCCAAGCCCGGGGTGATAGCAATCAGCCCCAGCATTTT
TRBJ2-7,TRBD1,NA,TRBV30,CAWGGQGAGQYF,TGTGCCTGGGGGGGACAGGGAGCAGGGCAGTACTTC
TRBJ2-7,NA,NA,TRBV18,CASSLESLYEQYF,TGTGCCAGCTCACTAGAGTCCCTTTACGAGCAGTACTTC
TRBJ1-2,TRBD1,NA,TRBV5-1,CASRAGGIDYGYTF,TGCGCCAGCAGGGCAGGGGGAATCGACTATGGCTACACCTTC
TRBJ2-5,NA,NA,TRBV7-3,CASSLTIWTDQETQYF,TGTGCCAGCAGCTTAACGATCTGGACAGATCAAGAGACCCAGTACTTC
TRBJ2-7,TRBD1,NA,TRBV11-2,CASSPTGYPYEQYF,TGTGCCAGCAGCCCGACAGGGTACCCCTACGAGCAGTACTTC
TRBJ1-1,NA,NA,TRBV10-3,CAISDRGNTEAFF,TGTGCCATCAGTGACAGGGGTAACACTGAAGCTTTCTTT
TRBJ2-3,NA,NA,TRBV10-3,CAISEDPTGSAQYF,TGTGCCATCAGTGAGGACCCTACAGGATCCGCGCAGTATTTT
TRBJ1-5,NA,NA,TRBV15,CATSRASGRGGQPQHF,TGTGCCACCAGCAGAGCTTCCGGGAGGGGCGGTCAGCCCCAGCATTTT
TRBJ2-3,NA,NA,TRBV9,CASSVVGIAADTQYF,TGTGCCAGCAGCGTAGTAGGAATAGCCGCGGATACGCAGTATTTT
TRBJ2-5,TRBD1,NA,TRBV2,CASSGEGQGIKTQYF,TGTGCCAGCAGTGGCGAGGGACAGGGAATCAAGACCCAGTACTTC
TRBJ1-1,NA,NA,TRBV30,CAWTGTDTEAFF,TGTGCCTGGACAGGGACGGACACTGAAGCTTTCTTT
TRBJ2-3,TRBD1,NA,TRBV7-2,CASSLPHNRDRISTDTQYF,TGTGCCAGCAGCCTACCCCATAACCGGGACAGGATTAGCACAGATACGCAGTATTTT
TRBJ2-1,TRBD2,NA,TRBV29-1,CSVDQLAVYNEQFF,TGCAGCGTTGATCAACTAGCGGTTTACAATGAGCAGTTCTTC
TRBJ2-5,TRBD1,NA,TRBV5-1,CASSSRTGTWTQYF,TGCGCCAGCAGCTCCCGGACAGGGACGTGGACCCAGTACTTC
TRBJ2-3,NA,NA,TRBV7-6,CASSRGHTDTQYF,TGTGCCAGCAGCCGCGGACACACAGATACGCAGTATTTT
TRBJ2-7,NA,NA,TRBV11-2,CASSSVRQRTYEQYF,TGTGCCAGCAGCTCGGTCCGCCAGCGGACCTACGAGCAGTACTTC
TRBJ1-3,NA,NA,TRBV29-1,CSVAHSSGNTIYF,TGCAGCGTTGCGCACTCCTCTGGAAACACCATATATTTT
TRBJ2-2,TRBD1,NA,TRBV5-1,CASSRDRVSTGELFF,TGCGCCAGCAGCCGGGACAGGGTGTCCACCGGGGAGCTGTTTTTT
TRBJ1-6,NA,NA,TRBV18,CASSEGVNSPLHF,TGTGCCAGCTCAGAAGGAGTTAATTCACCCCTCCACTTT
TRBJ2-7,TRBD2,NA,TRBV11-2,CASSQLAGVFEQYF,TGTGCCAGCAGCCAACTAGCGGGAGTTTTCGAGCAGTACTTC
TRBJ2-5,TRBD2,NA,TRBV11-2,CASSLLAGGGETQYF,TGTGCCAGCAGCCTATTAGCGGGAGGAGGAGAGACCCAGTACTTC
TRBJ1-6,TRBD1,NA,TRBV18,CASSPGTGETGSPLHF,TGTGCCAGCTCACCAGGGACAGGGGAAACAGGTTCACCCCTCCACTTT
TRBJ1-5,NA,NA,TRBV19,CASNQGLLRASNQPQHF,TGTGCCAGTAACCAGGGGCTCCTGAGGGCCAGCAATCAGCCCCAGCATTTT